This T cell receptor beta chain was identified in a study of shared clonotypes between healthy human individuals. Study-wide background: Those who served as donors were a couple of women and three men between the ages of 18 and 49. Overall study results and limits: Among donors, sharing of clonotypes was expected to be affected by sequencing depth. Sampling involved blood alone; tissue repertoires likely differ.

The germline V and J ends were trimmed by 7 bases and 3 bases, with 12 bases remaining between them. Germline CDR1 is LNHDA and CDR2 is SQIVND (reference sequence). CDR3 length: 13 amino acids. As concerns this clone: The target antigen is unknown.

Unsorted PBMC contributed 300 ng DNA, approximately 30,000 T cell genomes, to each replicate PCR. Sequencing used immunoSEQ multiplex PCR; TCRdb keeps in-frame clones, though not all of them. The repertoire has under 600,000 clones, roughly 72% of them found once; the top ten carry more than 10%. Sequences were obtained from PBMCs. The gene calls are TRBV19 and TRBJ1-2, with a weak D call TRBD1 (5 bases). This TCR was recovered from a woman in her forties in good health. Some clones in this sample may be carry-over from other donors' samples. CDR3 loop: CASTSGTDYGYTF. The CDR3 bases are TGTGCCAGTACCTCCGGGACTGACTATGGCTACACCTTC.